The T cell receptor beta chain described here comes from a study of T cell repertoires in cytomegalovirus infection (dated 2019 in TCRdb). Looking at the study overall: Because public TCR beta signatures pointed to carriage of CMV infection together with the matching HLA type, the HLA type of each donor mattered for the analysis. Results and caveats for the whole study, not just this receptor: In both this cohort and an independent roughly 400-donor cohort, the cumulative frequency of public TCR beta family members distinguished carriers of CMV infection plus the relevant HLA type. The ex vivo response was dominated by HLA-C-restricted CMV-specific TCR beta clonotypes, which also provided the single most frequent clonotype in two of eight donors.

This clonotype has ten or more counts. Its cognate antigen has yet to be identified. Within one base of it there is no much larger clone, and no base qualities were kept. Looking up the germline V gene (reference sequence) yields CDR1 SEHNR and CDR2 FQNEAQ. The CDR3 has 15 amino acids, counting the end cysteine and phenylalanine. The read is trimmed to its CDR3 DNA, 45 bases read in frame from base 1. Ends trimmed: V by 4 bases, J by 4 bases; bases unmatched to a gene: 9. TCRdb lists the instrument as Illumina HiSeq 1500. TCRdb redid the processing of the public reads, applying fastp at Q25 and MiXCR, and retained in-frame beta chains. Duplicate CDR3 protein sequences are folded into a single record with the most common DNA and genes. For this sample the table gives about 460,000 distinct CDR3 sequences, of which 11% were detected only once. Roughly 10% of the sample goes to the ten largest clones.

Sample: PBMCs. The chain was built from TRBV7-9 and TRBJ2-7, with 8 junctional bases fitting TRBD2. This receptor was obtained from a human donor in good health (CMV status not recorded). Some clones in this sample may be carry-over from other donors' samples. The sequenced DNA: TGTGCCAGCAGCTCCAGACTAGCGCCCACTTACGAGCAGTACTTC. This encodes CASSSRLAPTYEQYF.